These 8 T cell receptor beta chains came from one sample sequenced in a study of T cell responses to AZD1222 COVID-19 vaccine. Assay used: immunoSEQ multiplex PCR; TCRdb lists only in-frame clones, some missing. The sample shows around 160,000 clones, roughly 94% of them seen only once. The sequencing used peripheral blood, collected on day 0 of AZD1222 vaccination. The source is an adult in good health.

The chain couples TRBV28 to TRBJ1-5, with D possibly matching TRBD1 (5 bases). The CDR3 spans 15 residues. V shed 6 bases and J shed 2 bases, with 14 bases lying between them. Germline V CDR1 and CDR2: MDHEN, SYDVKM. Here the CDR3 reads CASRPWGGGNQPQHF. CDR3 DNA: TGTGCCAGCAGGCCATGGGGCGGTGGCAATCAGCCCCAGCATTTT.

This chain connects TRBV5-1 to TRBJ1-2; no clear D gene. The CDR3 runs 14 residues. Between the trimmed V and J ends, which lost 4 bases and 8 bases, there was a span of 18 bases. Germline V gives CDR1 SGHRS, CDR2 YFSETQ. The CDR3 region is CASSPRERAPGYTF. Written as DNA, the CDR3 is TGCGCCAGCAGCCCCCGGGAGCGGGCGCCGGGCTACACCTTC.

The rearrangement joins TRBV27 to TRBJ1-2, with no clear D. The germline V and J ends were trimmed by 8 bases and 3 bases, with 10 bases remaining between them. Germline values: CDR1 MNHEY, CDR2 SMNVEV (reference sequence). This CDR3 has 12 residues. The CDR3 coding sequence is TGTGCCAGCGGTGGCGTATACTATGGCTACACCTTC. Protein product: CASGGVYYGYTF.

V usage is TRBV18 and J usage is TRBJ2-5; a weak D match, TRBD1 (6 bases). Germline V gives CDR1 KGHSH, CDR2 LQKENI. V was trimmed by 0 bases and J by 4 bases, leaving 9 bases between them. CDR3 size: 14 residues. The CDR3 DNA follows: TGTGCCAGCTCACCACCGGCAGGGGTAGAGACCCAGTACTTC. This gives the protein CASSPPAGVETQYF.

The rearrangement joins TRBV20-1 to TRBJ1-1; D remains ambiguous. Germline V gene sequence: CDR1 DFQATT, CDR2 SNEGSKA (reference sequence). This CDR3 spans 16 amino acids. The V and J ends lost 3 bases and 1 base respectively, with 18 bases between them. The CDR3 nucleotides read TGCAGTGCTAGTATCGACCCATTAACTGGGAACACTGAAGCTTTCTTT. Its translation is CSASIDPLTGNTEAFF.

The rearrangement joins TRBV4-1 to TRBJ2-3, with TRBD2 identical over 8 bases. The germline V gene has CDR1 MGHRA and CDR2 YSYEKL. The CDR3 covers 18 residues. V dropped 0 bases and J dropped 0; count of bases not matched to a gene: 8. CDR3 sequence (DNA): TGCGCCAGCAGCCAAGATCTTGCGGCTAGCGGGAGCACAGATACGCAGTATTTT. Translated: CASSQDLAASGSTDTQYF.

The table lists this clone with a count of one. The rearrangement uses TRBV5-5 and TRBJ2-1; D is perhaps TRBD1 (5 bases). Per germline, CDR1 SGHKS and CDR2 YYEKEE (reference sequence). The germline V and J ends were trimmed by 3 bases and 8 bases, with 9 bases remaining between them. The CDR3 is made up of 12 amino acids. CDR3 sequence: CASSWGLDEQFF. As DNA, the CDR3 is TGTGCCAGCAGCTGGGGCTTGGATGAGCAGTTCTTC.

V gene TRBV24-1 combines with J gene TRBJ2-3; 10 nucleotides match TRBD2. The J segment lost 0 bases and the V segment lost 3 bases, leaving 5 bases of the junction unmatched. Germline assignment: CDR1 KGHDR and CDR2 SFDVKD. CDR3 length: 17 residues. The CDR3 reads CATSDSTSGMSTDTQYF. CDR3 nucleotides: TGTGCCACCAGTGATAGTACTAGCGGGATGAGCACAGATACGCAGTATTTT.